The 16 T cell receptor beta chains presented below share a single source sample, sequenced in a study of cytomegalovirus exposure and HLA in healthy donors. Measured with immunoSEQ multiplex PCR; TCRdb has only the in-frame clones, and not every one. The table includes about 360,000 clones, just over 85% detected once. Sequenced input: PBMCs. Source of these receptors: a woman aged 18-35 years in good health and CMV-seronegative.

The CDR3: CASSVGRGTGELFF. In DNA form, the CDR3 reads TGTGCCAGCAGCGTAGGAAGGGGGACCGGGGAGCTGTTTTTT. V usage is TRBV9 and J usage is TRBJ2-2; perhaps TRBD1 as D (6 bases). Germline CDR1 SGDLS, CDR2 YYNGEE. The CDR3 covers 14 residues. The germline V and J ends were trimmed by 0 bases and 5 bases, with 8 bases remaining between them. Based on the CDR3 plus reference TRBV9 and TRBJ2-2, the full variable domain is DSGVTQTPKHLITATGQRVTLRCSPRSGDLSVYWYQQSLDQGLQFLIQYYNGEERAKGNILERFSAQQFPDLHSELNLSSLELGDSALYFCASSVGRGTGELFFGEGSRLTVL.

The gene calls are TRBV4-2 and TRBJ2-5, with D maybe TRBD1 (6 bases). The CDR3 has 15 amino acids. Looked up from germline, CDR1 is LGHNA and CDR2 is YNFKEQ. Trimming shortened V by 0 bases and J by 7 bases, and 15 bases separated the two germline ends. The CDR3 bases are TGTGCCAGCAGCCAAGATCAGGGGCGGACCGGGACCCAGTACTTC. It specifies CASSQDQGRTGTQYF.

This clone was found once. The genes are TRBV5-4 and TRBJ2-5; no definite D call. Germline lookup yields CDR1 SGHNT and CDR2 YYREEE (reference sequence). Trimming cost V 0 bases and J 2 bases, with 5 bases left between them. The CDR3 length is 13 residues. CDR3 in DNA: TGTGCCAGCAGCTTGGGCAGGCAAGAGACCCAGTACTTC. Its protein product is CASSLGRQETQYF.

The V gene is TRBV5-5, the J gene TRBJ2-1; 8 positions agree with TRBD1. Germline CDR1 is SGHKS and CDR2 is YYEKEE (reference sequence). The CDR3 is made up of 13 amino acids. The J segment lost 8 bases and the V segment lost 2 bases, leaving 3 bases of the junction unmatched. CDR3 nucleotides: TGTGCCAGCAGCTTCGGACAGGGCGATGAGCAGTTCTTC. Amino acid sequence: CASSFGQGDEQFF.

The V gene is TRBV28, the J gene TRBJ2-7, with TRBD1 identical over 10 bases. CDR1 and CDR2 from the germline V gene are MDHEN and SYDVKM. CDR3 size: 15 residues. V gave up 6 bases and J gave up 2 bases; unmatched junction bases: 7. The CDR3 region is CASRPPGQGTYEQYF. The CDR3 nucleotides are TGTGCCAGCAGACCCCCGGGACAGGGGACCTACGAGCAGTACTTC.

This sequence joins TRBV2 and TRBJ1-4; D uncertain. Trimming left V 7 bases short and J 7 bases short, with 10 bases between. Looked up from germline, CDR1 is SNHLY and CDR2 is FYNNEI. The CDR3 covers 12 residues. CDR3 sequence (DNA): TGTGCCAGCACCGAGGTGGGTGAAAAACTGTTTTTT. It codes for CASTEVGEKLFF. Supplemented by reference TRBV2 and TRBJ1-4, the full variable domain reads EPEVTQTPSHQVTQMGQEVILRCVPISNHLYFYWYRQILGQKVEFLVSFYNNEISEKSEIFDDQFSVERPDGSNFTLKIRSTKLEDSAMYFCASTEVGEKLFFGSGTQLSVL.

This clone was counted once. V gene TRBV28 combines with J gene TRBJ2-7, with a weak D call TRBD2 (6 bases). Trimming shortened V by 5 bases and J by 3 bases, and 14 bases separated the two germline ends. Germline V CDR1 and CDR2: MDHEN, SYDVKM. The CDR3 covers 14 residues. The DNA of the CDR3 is TGTGCCAGCAGTGGACTGACTAGGAGCTACGAGCAGTACTTC. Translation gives CASSGLTRSYEQYF.

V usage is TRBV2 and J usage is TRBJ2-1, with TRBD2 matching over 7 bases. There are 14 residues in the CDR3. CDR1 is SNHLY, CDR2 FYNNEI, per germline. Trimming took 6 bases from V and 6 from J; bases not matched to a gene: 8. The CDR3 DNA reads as TGTGCCAGCAGCCCCCGGGGGGATGGCAATGAGCAGTTCTTC. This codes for CASSPRGDGNEQFF.

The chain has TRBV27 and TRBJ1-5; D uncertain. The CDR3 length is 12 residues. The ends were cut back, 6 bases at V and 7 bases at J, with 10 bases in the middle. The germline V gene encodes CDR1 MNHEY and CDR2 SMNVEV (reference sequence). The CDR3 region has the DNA TGTGCCAGCAGACCTGGGGAGCAGCCCCAGCATTTT. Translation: CASRPGEQPQHF.

In nucleotides, the CDR3 is TGTGCCAGCAGTGCGAACGGGGGGCTCGTGACTGAAGCTTTCTTT. This encodes CASSANGGLVTEAFF. The J gene is TRBJ1-1, the V gene TRBV6-5; a weak D match, TRBD1 (6 bases). The V end lost 5 bases, the J end lost 5 bases, and 18 bases lay between the germline ends. The CDR3 covers 15 residues. CDR1 and CDR2 (germline): MNHEY, SVGAGI.

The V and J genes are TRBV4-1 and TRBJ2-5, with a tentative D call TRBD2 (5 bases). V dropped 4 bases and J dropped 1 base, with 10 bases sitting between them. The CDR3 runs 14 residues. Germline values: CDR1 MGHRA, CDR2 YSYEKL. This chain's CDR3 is CASSPKTIQETQYF. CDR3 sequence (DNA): TGCGCCAGCAGCCCCAAGACTATCCAAGAGACCCAGTACTTC.

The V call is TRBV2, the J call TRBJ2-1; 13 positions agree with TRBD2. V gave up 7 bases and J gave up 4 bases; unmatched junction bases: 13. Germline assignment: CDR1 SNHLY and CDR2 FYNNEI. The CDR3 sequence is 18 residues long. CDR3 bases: TGTGCCAGCACCAAGACTAGCGGGGGGCCGATCTCTTACAATGAGCAGTTCTTC. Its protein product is CASTKTSGGPISYNEQFF. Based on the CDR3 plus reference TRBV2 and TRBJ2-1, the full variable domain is EPEVTQTPSHQVTQMGQEVILRCVPISNHLYFYWYRQILGQKVEFLVSFYNNEISEKSEIFDDQFSVERPDGSNFTLKIRSTKLEDSAMYFCASTKTSGGPISYNEQFFGPGTRLTVL.

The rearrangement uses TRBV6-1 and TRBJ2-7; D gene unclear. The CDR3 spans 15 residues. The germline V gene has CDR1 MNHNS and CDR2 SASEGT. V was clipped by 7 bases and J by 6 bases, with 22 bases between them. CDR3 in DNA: TGTGCCAGCATCCCCCGGCCCATACAGTCCGGCGAGCAGTACTTC. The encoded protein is CASIPRPIQSGEQYF.

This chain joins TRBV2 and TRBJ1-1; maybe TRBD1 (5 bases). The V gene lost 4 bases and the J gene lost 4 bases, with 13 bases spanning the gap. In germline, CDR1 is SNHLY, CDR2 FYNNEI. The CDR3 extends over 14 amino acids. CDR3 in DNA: TGTGCCAGCAGTGCCAAGGGGTGGGTCACTGAAGCTTTCTTT. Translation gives CASSAKGWVTEAFF.

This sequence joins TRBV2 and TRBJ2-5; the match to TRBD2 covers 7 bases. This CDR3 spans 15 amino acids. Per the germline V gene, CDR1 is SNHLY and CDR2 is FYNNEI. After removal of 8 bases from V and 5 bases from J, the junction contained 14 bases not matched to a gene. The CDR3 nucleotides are TGTGCCAGCTGCACCGAGCGGGGCCCAATGGAGACCCAGTACTTC. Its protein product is CASCTERGPMETQYF.

CDR3 sequence (DNA): TGCGCCAGCAGCCGAGGGGCGGCGGGAGGCTATGGAGATACGCAGTATTTT. Its protein product is CASSRGAAGGYGDTQYF. The V and J genes are TRBV4-1 and TRBJ2-3; 8 bases fit TRBD2. Per the germline V gene, CDR1 is MGHRA and CDR2 is YSYEKL. CDR3 length: 17 amino acids. Trimming removed 4 bases from V and 5 bases from J; junction bases left unmatched: 14.